This T cell receptor (beta chain) was retrieved from a study of cytomegalovirus exposure and HLA in healthy donors. At the level of the study: The approximately 110 validation repertoires were reported in a later analysis to have been generated on the same platform as the roughly 700 first-cohort repertoires.

The assay was immunoSEQ multiplex PCR, and TCRdb's table has in-frame clones only and misses some. The table shows 100,000 to 150,000 clones, with about 91% occurring only once. General observations from the study: Cytomegalovirus association was assigned to about 150 TCR beta chains.

With regard to this clone: Its antigen is not known.

The sequence came from a woman younger than 30 in good health and CMV-seronegative. What was sequenced was PBMCs.

CDR3 sequence (DNA): TGTGCCAGCGCGGGGGGCTACTATGGCTACACCTTC. Translation gives CASAGGYYGYTF. The V and J genes are TRBV27 and TRBJ1-2; D may be TRBD1 (6 bases). Trimming pared 8 bases from V and 3 bases from J, leaving 10 bases between. The CDR3 extends over 12 amino acids. The V gene's germline CDR1 is MNHEY and CDR2 SMNVEV (reference sequence).